These 10 T cell receptor beta chains came from one sample sequenced in a study of Ad26.COV2.S vaccination and SARS-CoV-2 variants. Treatment described: roughly 18 received Ad26.COV2.S at low or high dose, single or two shots; roughly 5 received placebo; per-sample allocation not given. Samples analyzed were those drawn on day 63 after the first vaccine or placebo injection. Repertoires were generated with immunoSEQ multiplex PCR, while TCRdb's copy carries only in-frame clones and drops some. The sample has 300,000 to 400,000 clones; about 90% are singletons. The sample in question was peripheral blood, obtained in a trial of Ad26.COV2.S vaccine versus placebo. These TCRs come from a person aged 18-60 years who received the Ad26.COV2.S COVID-19 vaccine or a placebo.

In its sample, this clone was seen once. The chain has TRBV3-1 (or the pseudogene TRBV3-2) and TRBJ1-3; D ambiguous. The CDR3 runs 15 residues. With 5 bases removed from V and 0 bases from J, the gap between germline ends came to 11 bases. Germline V gene data show CDR1 as LGHDT and CDR2 as YNNKEL (reference sequence). In DNA form, the CDR3 reads TGTGCCAGCAGCGGACTTACGGCCTCTGGAAACACCATATATTTT. This translates into CASSGLTASGNTIYF.

The chain has TRBV3-1 (or the pseudogene TRBV3-2) and TRBJ1-2; D ambiguous. The CDR3 runs 14 residues. V lost 2 bases and J lost 0, with 7 bases in between. Per germline, CDR1 LGHDT and CDR2 YNNKEL (reference sequence). CDR3 nucleotide sequence: TGTGCCAGCAGCCAATACAGTACTAACTATGGCTACACCTTC. This encodes CASSQYSTNYGYTF.

This clone appeared once. The chain uses TRBV19 and TRBJ1-5, with D unresolved. Trimming left V 7 bases short and J 4 bases short, with 11 bases between. The CDR3 loop spans 13 amino acids. The germline V gene encodes CDR1 LNHDA and CDR2 SQIVND (reference sequence). CDR3 region: CASTRGWNQPQHF. In nucleotides, the CDR3 is TGTGCCAGTACCCGAGGGTGGAATCAGCCCCAGCATTTT.

This clone has just one count. DNA of the CDR3: TGCGCCAGCCGATTCTCGGACAGTCTGGGAACTAATGAAAAACTGTTTTTT. Translated, it gives CASRFSDSLGTNEKLFF. V is TRBV5-1 and J is TRBJ1-4; maybe TRBD1 (6 bases). Germline assignment: CDR1 SGHRS and CDR2 YFSETQ. The CDR3 is made up of 17 amino acids. V gave up 7 bases and J gave up 1 base, with 20 bases separating them.

V is TRBV7-2 and J is TRBJ1-1, with D possibly being TRBD1 (5 bases). Trimming stripped 5 bases from V and 8 bases from J, with 15 bases between. The germline V gene encodes CDR1 SGHTA and CDR2 FQGNSA. CDR3 length: 13 amino acids. This CDR3 reads CASSHDGGGEAFF. In DNA form, the CDR3 reads TGTGCCAGCAGCCATGATGGGGGGGGAGAAGCTTTCTTT. Full variable domain (missing parts from reference TRBV7-2 and TRBJ1-1): GAGVSQSPSNKVTEKGKDVELRCDPISGHTALYWYRQSLGQGLEFLIYFQGNSAPDKSGLPSDRFSAERTGGSVSTLTIQRTQQEDSAVYLCASSHDGGGEAFFGQGTRLTVV.

This sequence joins TRBV7-2 and TRBJ2-1; 9 bases are shared with TRBD2. With 5 bases clipped from V and 4 bases from J, the junction kept 6 bases outside the gene matches. The CDR3 length is 15 residues. Germline V gives CDR1 SGHTA, CDR2 FQGNSA. The CDR3 DNA reads as TGTGCCAGCAGCCCGCGGACTAGCGAATACAATGAGCAGTTCTTC. This codes for CASSPRTSEYNEQFF.

V usage is TRBV9 and J usage is TRBJ1-2; 9 nucleotides match TRBD1. The J segment lost 5 bases and the V segment lost 4 bases, leaving 12 bases of the junction unmatched. From germline, CDR1 is SGDLS and CDR2 YYNGEE. The CDR3 is made up of 16 amino acids. The CDR3 reads CASSRGQGELTYGYTF. The DNA for the CDR3 is TGTGCCAGCAGCCGGGGACAGGGAGAACTAACATATGGCTACACCTTC. The entire variable domain, with the rest obtained from reference TRBV9 and TRBJ1-2, is as follows: DSGVTQTPKHLITATGQRVTLRCSPRSGDLSVYWYQQSLDQGLQFLIQYYNGEERAKGNILERFSAQQFPDLHSELNLSSLELGDSALYFCASSRGQGELTYGYTFGSGTRLTVV.

V and J are TRBV4-1 and TRBJ2-1; 7 bases fit TRBD1. The J segment lost 10 bases and the V segment lost 0 bases, leaving 12 bases of the junction unmatched. Looked up from germline, CDR1 is MGHRA and CDR2 is YSYEKL. The CDR3 is made up of 16 amino acids. Written as DNA, the CDR3 is TGCGCCAGCAGCCAAGAAGGGCAGGGGGTTATGATCGAGCAGTTCTTC. Translation: CASSQEGQGVMIEQFF.

The rearrangement links TRBV19 to TRBJ1-5; D unclear. Germline CDR1 is LNHDA and CDR2 is SQIVND (reference sequence). This CDR3 contains 13 residues. V was trimmed by 3 bases and J by 7 bases, leaving 10 bases between them. The CDR3 coding sequence is TGTGCCAGTAGTATCCAAGGTGAACAGCCCCAGCATTTT. Its translation is CASSIQGEQPQHF.

This clone has just a few counts. The V call is TRBV10-3, the J call TRBJ2-5; 10 bases agree with TRBD2. The CDR3 totals 13 residues. The trim removed 7 bases at V and 5 bases at J, leaving 4 bases unmatched. The germline CDR1 and CDR2 sequences are ENHRY and SYGVKD. The CDR3 bases are TGTGCCATCACCCAAGCGGGAGGGGAGACCCAGTACTTC. Encoded protein: CAITQAGGETQYF.